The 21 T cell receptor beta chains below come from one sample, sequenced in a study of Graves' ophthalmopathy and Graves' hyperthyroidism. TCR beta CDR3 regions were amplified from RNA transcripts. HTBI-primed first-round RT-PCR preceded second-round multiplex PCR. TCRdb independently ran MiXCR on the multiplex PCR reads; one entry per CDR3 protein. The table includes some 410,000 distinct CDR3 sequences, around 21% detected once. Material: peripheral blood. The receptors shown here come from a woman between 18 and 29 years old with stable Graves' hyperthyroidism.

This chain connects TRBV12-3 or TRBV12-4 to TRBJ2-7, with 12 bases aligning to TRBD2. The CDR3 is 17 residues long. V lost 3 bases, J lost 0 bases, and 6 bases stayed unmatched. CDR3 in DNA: TGTGCCAGCAGTTTTTTCGGGACTAGCGGGCTCTCCTACGAGCAGTACTTC. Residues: CASSFFGTSGLSYEQYF.

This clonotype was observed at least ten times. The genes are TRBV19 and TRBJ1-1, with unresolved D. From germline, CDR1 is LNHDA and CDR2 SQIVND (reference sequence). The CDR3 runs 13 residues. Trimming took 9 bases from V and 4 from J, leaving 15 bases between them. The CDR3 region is CASVRVWGTEAFF. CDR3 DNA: TGTGCCAGCGTAAGAGTGTGGGGCACTGAAGCTTTCTTT.

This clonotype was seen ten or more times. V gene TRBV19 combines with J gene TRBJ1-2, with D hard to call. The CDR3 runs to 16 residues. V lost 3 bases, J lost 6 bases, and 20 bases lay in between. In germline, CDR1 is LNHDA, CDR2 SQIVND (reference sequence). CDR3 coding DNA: TGTGCCAGTAGTATCGGTCCGAGACTCTCCGCCCATGGCTACACCTTC. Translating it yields CASSIGPRLSAHGYTF.

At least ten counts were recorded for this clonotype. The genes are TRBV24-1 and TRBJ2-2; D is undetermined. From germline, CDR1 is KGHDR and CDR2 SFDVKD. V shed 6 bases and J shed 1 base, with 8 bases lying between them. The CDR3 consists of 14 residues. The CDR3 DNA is TGTGCCACCAGTTCAATTCGGAACACCGGGGAGCTGTTTTTT. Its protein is CATSSIRNTGELFF.

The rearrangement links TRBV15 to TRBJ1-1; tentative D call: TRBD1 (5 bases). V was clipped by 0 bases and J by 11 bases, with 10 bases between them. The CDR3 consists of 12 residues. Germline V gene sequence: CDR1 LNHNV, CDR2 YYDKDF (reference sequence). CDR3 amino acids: CATSRDNGGAFF. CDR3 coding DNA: TGTGCCACCAGCAGAGATAACGGGGGGGCTTTCTTT.

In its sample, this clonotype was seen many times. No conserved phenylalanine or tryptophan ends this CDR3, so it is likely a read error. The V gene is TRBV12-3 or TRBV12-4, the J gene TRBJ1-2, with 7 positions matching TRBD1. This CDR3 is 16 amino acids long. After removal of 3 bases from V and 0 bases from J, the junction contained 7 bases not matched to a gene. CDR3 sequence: CASSFPGDRANYGYTL. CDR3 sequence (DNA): TGTGCCAGCAGTTTCCCAGGAGACAGGGCTAACTATGGCTACACCCTC.

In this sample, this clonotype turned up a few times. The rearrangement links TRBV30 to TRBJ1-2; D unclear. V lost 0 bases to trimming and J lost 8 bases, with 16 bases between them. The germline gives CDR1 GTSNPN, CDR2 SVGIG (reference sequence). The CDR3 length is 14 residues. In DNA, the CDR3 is TGTGCCTGGAGTGTGCCACCCCACGGGAGGGGCTACACCTTC. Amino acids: CAWSVPPHGRGYTF.

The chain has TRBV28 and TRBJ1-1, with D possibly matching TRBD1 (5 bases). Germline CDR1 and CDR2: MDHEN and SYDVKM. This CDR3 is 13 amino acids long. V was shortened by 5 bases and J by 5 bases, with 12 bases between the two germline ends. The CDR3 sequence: CASSGGGRTEAFF. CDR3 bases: TGTGCCAGCAGTGGGGGGGGACGGACTGAAGCTTTCTTT. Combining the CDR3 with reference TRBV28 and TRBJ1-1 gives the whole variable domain DVKVTQSSRYLVKRTGEKVFLECVQDMDHENMFWYRQDPGLGLRLIYFSYDVKMKEKGDIPEGYSVSREKKERFSLILESASTNQTSMYLCASSGGGRTEAFFGQGTRLTVV.

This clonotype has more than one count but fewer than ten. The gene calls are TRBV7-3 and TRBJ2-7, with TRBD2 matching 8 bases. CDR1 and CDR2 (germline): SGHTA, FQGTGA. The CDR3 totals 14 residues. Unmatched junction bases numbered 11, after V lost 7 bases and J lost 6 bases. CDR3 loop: CASKKTSGSPEQYF. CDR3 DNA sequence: TGTGCCAGCAAGAAAACTAGCGGCTCTCCCGAGCAGTACTTC.

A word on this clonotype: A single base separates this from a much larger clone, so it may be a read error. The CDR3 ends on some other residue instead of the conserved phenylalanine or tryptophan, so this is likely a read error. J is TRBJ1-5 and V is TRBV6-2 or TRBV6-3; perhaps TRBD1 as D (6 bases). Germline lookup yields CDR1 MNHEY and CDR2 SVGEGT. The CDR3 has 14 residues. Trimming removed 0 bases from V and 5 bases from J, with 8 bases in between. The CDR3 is CASSYSGAHQPQHL. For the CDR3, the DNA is TGTGCCAGCAGTTACTCGGGGGCCCATCAGCCCCAGCATTTG.

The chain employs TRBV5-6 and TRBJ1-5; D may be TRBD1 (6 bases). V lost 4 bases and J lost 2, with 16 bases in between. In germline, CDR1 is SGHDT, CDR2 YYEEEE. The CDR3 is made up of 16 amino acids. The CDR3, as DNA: TGTGCCAGCAGCATCGGGACAAGAAGGGGCAATCAGCCCCAGCATTTT. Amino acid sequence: CASSIGTRRGNQPQHF.

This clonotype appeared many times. DNA of the CDR3: TGTGCCAGCAGAACCAGGGCTCAGGGGGCGCGACAGGCTGGGGCCAACGTCCTGACTTTC. Protein product: CASRTRAQGARQAGANVLTF. The gene calls are TRBV7-2 and TRBJ2-6, with TRBD1 matching over 8 bases. The CDR3 is 20 residues long. V trimming: 6 bases; J trimming: 2 bases; junction bases outside the gene matches: 18. Looked up from germline, CDR1 is SGHTA and CDR2 is FQGNSA.

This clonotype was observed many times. DNA for the CDR3: TGTGCCAGCAGTCTCACGACTAGAGAGCGGACCTCCTACGAGCAGTACTTC. It codes for CASSLTTRERTSYEQYF. The rearrangement links TRBV6-2 or TRBV6-3 to TRBJ2-7, with D maybe TRBD2 (6 bases). The V gene's germline CDR1 is MNHEY and CDR2 SVGEGT. V lost 5 bases and J 0 bases, leaving 20 bases between the germline ends. This CDR3 is built from 17 residues.

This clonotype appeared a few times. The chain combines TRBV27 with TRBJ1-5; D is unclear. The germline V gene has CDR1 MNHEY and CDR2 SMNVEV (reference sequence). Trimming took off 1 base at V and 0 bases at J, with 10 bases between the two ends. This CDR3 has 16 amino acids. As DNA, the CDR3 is TGTGCCAGCAGTTTATTCCCCAGAGATAGCAATCAGCCCCAGCATTTT. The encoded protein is CASSLFPRDSNQPQHF.

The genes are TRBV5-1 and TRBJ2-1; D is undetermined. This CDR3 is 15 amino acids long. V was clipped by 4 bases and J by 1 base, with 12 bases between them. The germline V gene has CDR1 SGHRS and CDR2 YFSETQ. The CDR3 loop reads CASSDTRVSYNEQFF. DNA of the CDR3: TGCGCCAGCAGCGATACCCGGGTGTCCTACAATGAGCAGTTCTTC. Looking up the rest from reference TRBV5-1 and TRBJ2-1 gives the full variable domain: KAGVTQTPRYLIKTRGQQVTLSCSPISGHRSVSWYQQTPGQGLQFLFEYFSETQRNKGNFPGRFSGRQFSNSRSEMNVSTLELGDSALYLCASSDTRVSYNEQFFGPGTRLTVL.

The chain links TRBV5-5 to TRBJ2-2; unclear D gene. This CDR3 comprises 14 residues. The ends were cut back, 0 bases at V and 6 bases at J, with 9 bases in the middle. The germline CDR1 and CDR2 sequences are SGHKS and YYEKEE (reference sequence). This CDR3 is CASSLVLGAGELFF. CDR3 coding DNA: TGTGCCAGCAGCTTGGTTCTAGGCGCCGGGGAGCTGTTTTTT.

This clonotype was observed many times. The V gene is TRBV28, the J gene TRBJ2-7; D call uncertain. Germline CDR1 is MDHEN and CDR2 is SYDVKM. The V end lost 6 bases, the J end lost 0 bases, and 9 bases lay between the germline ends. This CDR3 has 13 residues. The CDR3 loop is CASRPAGSYEQYF. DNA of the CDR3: TGTGCCAGCAGGCCAGCTGGCTCCTACGAGCAGTACTTC.

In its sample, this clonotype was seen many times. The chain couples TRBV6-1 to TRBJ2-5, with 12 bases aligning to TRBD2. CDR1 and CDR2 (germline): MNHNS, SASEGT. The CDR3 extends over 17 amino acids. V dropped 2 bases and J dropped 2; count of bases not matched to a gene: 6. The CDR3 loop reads CASSEIWTSGAQETQYF. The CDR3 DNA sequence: TGTGCCAGCAGTGAAATCTGGACTAGCGGGGCTCAAGAGACCCAGTACTTC.

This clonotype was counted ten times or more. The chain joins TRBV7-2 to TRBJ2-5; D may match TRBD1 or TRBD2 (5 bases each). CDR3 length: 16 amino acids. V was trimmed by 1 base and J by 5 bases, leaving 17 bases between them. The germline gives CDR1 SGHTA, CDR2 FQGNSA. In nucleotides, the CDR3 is TGTGCCAGCAGCTTAGGGCCTGGATCTGAGGGGGAGACCCAGTACTTC. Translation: CASSLGPGSEGETQYF.

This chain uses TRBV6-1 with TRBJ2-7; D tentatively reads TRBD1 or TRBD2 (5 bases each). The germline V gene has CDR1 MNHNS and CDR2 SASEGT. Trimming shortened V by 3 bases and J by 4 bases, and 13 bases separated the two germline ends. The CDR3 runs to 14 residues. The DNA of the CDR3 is TGTGCCAGCAGTGACACGGGGCAACGGTACGAGCAGTACTTC. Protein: CASSDTGQRYEQYF.

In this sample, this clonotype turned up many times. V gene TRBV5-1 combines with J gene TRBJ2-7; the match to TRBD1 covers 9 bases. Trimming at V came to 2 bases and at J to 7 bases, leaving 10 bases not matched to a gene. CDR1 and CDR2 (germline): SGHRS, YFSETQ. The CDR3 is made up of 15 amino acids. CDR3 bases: TGCGCCAGCAGCTTAACCGGGACAGGGAATAGGGAGCAGTACTTC. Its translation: CASSLTGTGNREQYF.